What follows describes a single TCR beta chain. Its target is not known. The germline V gene encodes CDR1 SGHKS and CDR2 YYEKEE (reference sequence). V shed 0 bases and J 9 bases; nucleotides not matched to a gene: 7. This CDR3 contains 15 residues. These data originate in a study of T cell responses to AZD1222 COVID-19 vaccine. Study overall: Pooled together were second doses at about 4 or about 12 weeks.

Produced via immunoSEQ multiplex PCR; TCRdb's table is partial and in-frame only. Among about 72,000 clones listed, over 75% were seen once. General study results and limits: Spike-specific TCR breadth and depth rose after two AZD1222 doses. Clonal diversity was possibly underestimated; the donors were predominantly white British and more often female. Among vaccine-associated CD4 TCRs, coverage spanned spike, with dominance at 160-218 and 743-854.

Sequencing used peripheral blood, obtained on day 0 of AZD1222 vaccination. The TCR was taken from an adult in good health. V gene TRBV5-5 combines with J gene TRBJ2-1; 9 nucleotides align to TRBD2. The CDR3 loop reads CASSLVLAGVREQFF. Here the CDR3 DNA reads TGTGCCAGCAGCTTGGTATTAGCGGGGGTCCGTGAGCAGTTCTTC.